This paragraph covers one TCR beta chain sequence. Its matching antigen is unknown. This entry is derived from a study of shared clonotypes between healthy human individuals. Overall study context: Per donor, three plates held CD4 naive cells, three held CD4 memory, two held CD8 naive and one held CD8 memory. General observations from the study: Lower generation probabilities were found for non-shared clonotypes than for those shared by all four donors. Estimated richness values were generally larger in naive subsets than in memory subsets.

Germline V gene lookup returns CDR1 SQVTM and CDR2 ANQGSEA. Trimming stripped 6 bases from V and 4 bases from J, with 18 bases between. The CDR3 is 14 residues long. Repertoires were generated with immunoSEQ multiplex PCR, while TCRdb's copy carries only in-frame clones and drops some. The data show roughly 570,000 clones, 98% seen once. Naive CD8 cells lacked CD45RO, underwent positive selection for CCR7 and left out terminally differentiated effector memory CD45RA+ cells. This sequence joins TRBV29-1 and TRBJ1-1; the D gene is possibly TRBD1 (5 bases). The sequencing input was naive CD8+ T cells sorted from blood. This clonotype was obtained from a man aged 25 to 45 in good health. The CDR3 protein is CSVVLDGRGTEAFF. DNA of the CDR3: TGCAGCGTCGTCCTCGACGGGAGGGGCACTGAAGCTTTCTTT.